This T cell receptor (beta chain) was obtained from a study of blood T cell repertoires in COVID-19. As for the study in general: From T cells, B-cell-depleted T cells, or PBMCs came the material, which was cDNA or gDNA.

In the authors' methods: Reference gene primer amplification in the assay estimated nucleated cell counts. The repertoire was sequenced with immunoSEQ multiplex PCR; TCRdb's copy has only in-frame clones and lacks some. The V and J calls and the clone size are those of that table, but D and trimming were determined from the DNA. The sample includes some 66,000 clones, roughly 82% of them seen just once. J lost 6 bases, V lost 4 bases, and 2 bases had no gene match. Germline V gene data show CDR1 as SGHRS and CDR2 as YFSETQ. The CDR3 has 14 amino acids. The chain has TRBV5-1 and TRBJ1-5; 12 bases are shared with TRBD1. The receptor was isolated from a man aged 55 to 70 with acute or convalescent COVID-19. The sequenced sample consisted of peripheral blood. CDR3 region: CASSPGQGAQPQHF. CDR3 nucleotides: TGCGCCAGCAGCCCGGGACAGGGGGCTCAGCCCCAGCATTTT.